In this sample, the clone carrying this TCR beta chain turned up many times. Its target is unknown. This entry comes from a study of response to subunit inactivated influenza vaccine. V shed 1 base and J shed 15 bases, with 15 bases lying between them. The germline V gene has CDR1 SEHNR and CDR2 FQNEAQ (reference sequence). The CDR3 totals 13 residues. Whole-study results and caveats: Every seasonal influenza vaccination brings in few new T cells, the authors suggested.

TCRdb called the RT-PCR reads again in MiXCR, with one record for every CDR3 protein. The table lists a few hundred thousand distinct CDR3 sequences, around a fifth of them singletons. This TCR came from a man between 50 and 75 years old who received an inactivated influenza vaccine. Sequenced material: PBMCs from blood, taken less than 22 months after vaccination. V gene TRBV7-9 combines with J gene TRBJ1-4, with a possible D match to TRBD1 (5 bases). CDR3 loop: CASSLVLQGEVFF. CDR3 nucleotides: TGTGCCAGCAGCTTAGTGCTCCAGGGAGAAGTGTTTTTT.